The following is a T cell receptor beta chain sequence with its context. Its antigen is as yet unknown. Some clones are missing from TCRdb's copy, which holds only in-frame ones; the method was immunoSEQ multiplex PCR. The sample comprises 230,000 or so clones, around 90% of which are singletons, and approximately 2.9% rests with the top ten. The sample is drawn from a study of cytomegalovirus exposure and HLA in healthy donors. Study-wide results and limits: According to the study, 180 or so TCR beta chains were cytomegalovirus-associated. A subsequent analysis found that TCR clusters from the first cohort also tended to co-occur in the roughly 120 validation repertoires, with about 94% of cluster scores above 0.

Germline V CDR1 and CDR2: MDHEN, SYDVKM. CDR3 size: 11 residues. V was pared by 5 bases and J by 2 bases, with 4 bases between. The clonotype comes from a woman in her late teens or twenties in good health and CMV-seronegative. The J gene is TRBJ2-7, the V gene TRBV28; D is unresolved. Sequencing was carried out using PBMCs. Here the CDR3 DNA reads TGTGCCAGCAGTCATCCCTACGAGCAGTACTTC. It is translated as CASSHPYEQYF.